This TCR beta chain was recorded in a study of tumor and adjacent non-tumor tissue in lung cancer. TCRbeta libraries were built with three rounds of nested PCR, modified from ARM-PCR. TCRdb ran MiXCR on the multiplex PCR reads and lists one entry per CDR3 protein. The sample comprises 120,000 or so distinct CDR3 sequences, approximately 71% of which are singletons, and 9.5% to 15% rests with the top ten. No cell sorting was done before RNA was extracted from the tissue. CDR3 length equals 14 residues. The germline V gene encodes CDR1 MNHNS and CDR2 SASEGT. The germline V and J ends were trimmed by 6 bases and 0 bases, with 10 bases remaining between them. With respect to this clonotype: This could be a read error, since a much larger clone is one nucleotide away.

J is TRBJ2-3 and V is TRBV6-1, with D unclear. The source of this sequence is a man aged 25 to 40 with non-small cell lung cancer. Sequenced input: lung tumor tissue. In DNA form, the CDR3 reads TGTGCCAGCAGCCCACTTACCAGCACAGATACGCAGTATTTT. It codes for CASSPLTSTDTQYF.